This T cell receptor (beta chain) was sequenced in a study of CD8+ T cells in alopecia areata. Documented treatment: oral pan-JAK inhibitor, 5-10 mg twice daily. Sequencing relied on a cDNA template that was reverse transcribed from extracted RNA. Profiling relied on immunoSEQ multiplex PCR, and the TCRdb table lists in-frame clones only, not all of them. The profile shows approximately 90,000 clones, around 71% of them singletons. This TCR was recovered from a human donor with alopecia areata. Here the sequenced sample was CD8+ T cells sorted from blood, taken around week 44, from a patient treated with tofacitinib.

This CDR3 reads CATSRGQGAVYGYTF. The CDR3 DNA reads TGTGCCACCAGCAGGGGACAGGGGGCTGTTTATGGCTACACCTTC. The chain joins TRBV15 to TRBJ1-2, with 12 bases fitting TRBD1. CDR1 and CDR2 (germline): LNHNV, YYDKDF (reference sequence). The CDR3 runs 15 residues. After removal of 3 bases from V and 5 bases from J, the junction contained 4 bases not matched to a gene.